What follows are 2 T cell receptor beta chains derived from one specimen sequenced in a study of blood T cell repertoires in COVID-19. Here immunoSEQ multiplex PCR was the method, and the copy in TCRdb shows in-frame clones only, minus some. Counted here are some 450,000 clones, 80% to 90% occurring once; the ten biggest clones make up approximately 0.92%. The sequenced sample was peripheral blood. The receptor source for this set is a man between 18 and 29 years old with COVID-19, enrolled during active disease.

V is TRBV10-2 and J is TRBJ1-4, with 12 bases matching TRBD1. V dropped 8 bases and J dropped 7; count of bases not matched to a gene: 2. CDR3 length: 13 residues. Germline V gene lookup returns CDR1 WSHSY and CDR2 SAAADI. The CDR3 spells CASAGQGAEKLFF. CDR3 in DNA: TGCGCCAGCGCGGGACAGGGGGCTGAAAAACTGTTTTTT.

This chain uses TRBV7-8 with TRBJ1-4, with 8 bases fitting TRBD1. This CDR3 is built from 14 residues. J lost 8 bases, V lost 5 bases, and 7 bases had no gene match. Germline assignment: CDR1 SGHVS and CDR2 FQNEAQ. CDR3 amino acids: CASSLGQGEEKLFF. DNA of the CDR3: TGTGCCAGCAGCCTCGGACAGGGTGAAGAAAAACTGTTTTTT.